Included here is one TCR beta chain sequence, with context. Its antigen is unidentified. This sample is drawn from a study of T cell repertoires in cytomegalovirus infection. Whole-study context: Through public TCR beta signatures, both CMV infection and matching HLA type were indicated. Broader study findings: Carriers of CMV plus the relevant HLA were identified by cumulative public TCR beta family frequency. The response measured ex vivo was dominated by TCR beta clonotypes (HLA-C-restricted and CMV-specific).

Each CDR3 protein gets one entry after TCRdb re-called the reads with MiXCR. Altogether nearly 550,000 distinct CDR3 sequences are present, more than 15% being singletons, with the ten largest covering about 24%. Germline V gene data show CDR1 as SNHLY and CDR2 as FYNNEI. The CDR3 spans 14 residues. V lost 5 bases to trimming and J lost 9 bases; unmatched junction nucleotides: 6. V and J are TRBV2 and TRBJ1-6, with 8 bases matching TRBD1. The sequence was obtained from a human donor in good health (CMV status not recorded). Some clones in this sample may be carry-over from other donors' samples. Sequenced: CD8+ T cells from PBMCs. In nucleotides, the CDR3 is TGTGCCAGCAGTCCGGGACAGGTTCTTTCACCCCTCCACTTT. The encoded protein is CASSPGQVLSPLHF.